The source of this TCR beta chain is a study of T cell responses to AZD1222 COVID-19 vaccine. Study-level findings and limits: Receipt of two AZD1222 doses was followed by a rise in Spike-specific TCR breadth and depth.

The V end was cut by 0 bases, the J end by 6 bases, with 2 bases between. The CDR3 is 10 amino acids. The germline V gene has CDR1 DFQATT and CDR2 SNEGSKA (reference sequence). Some clones are missing from TCRdb's copy, which holds only in-frame ones; the method was immunoSEQ multiplex PCR. The table records some 120,000 clones, approximately 93% of them present only once. As concerns this clone: Its antigen remains unknown.

This clonotype was sampled from an adult in good health. The chain uses TRBV20-1 and TRBJ1-2; D is uncertain. The source was peripheral blood, collected on day 0 of AZD1222 vaccination. CDR3: CSARDHGYTF. CDR3 coding DNA: TGCAGTGCTAGAGACCATGGCTACACCTTC.